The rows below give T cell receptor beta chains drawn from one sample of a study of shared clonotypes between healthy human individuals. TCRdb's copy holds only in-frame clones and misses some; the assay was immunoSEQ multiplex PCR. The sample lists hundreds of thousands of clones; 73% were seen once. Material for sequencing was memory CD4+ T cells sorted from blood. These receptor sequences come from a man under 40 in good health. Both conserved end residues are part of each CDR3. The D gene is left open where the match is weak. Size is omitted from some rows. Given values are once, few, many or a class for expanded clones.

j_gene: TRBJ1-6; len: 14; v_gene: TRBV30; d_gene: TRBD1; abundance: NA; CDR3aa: CAGTTGQGNSPLHF; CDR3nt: TGTGCCGGAACTACGGGACAGGGTAACTCACCCCTCCACTTT
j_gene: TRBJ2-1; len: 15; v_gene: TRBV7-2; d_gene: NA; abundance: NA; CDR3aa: CASSFRGYHYNEQFF; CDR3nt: TGTGCCAGCAGCTTCCGGGGATACCACTACAATGAGCAGTTCTTC
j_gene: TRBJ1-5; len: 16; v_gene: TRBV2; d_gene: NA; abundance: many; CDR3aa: CASSGKRGYSNQPQHF; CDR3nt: TGTGCCAGCAGTGGAAAGAGGGGATATAGCAATCAGCCCCAGCATTTT
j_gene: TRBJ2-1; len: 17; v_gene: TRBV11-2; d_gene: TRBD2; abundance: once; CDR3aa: CASSHEVGTSAYNEQFF; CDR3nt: TGTGCCAGCAGCCACGAAGTAGGGACTAGCGCTTACAATGAGCAGTTCTTC
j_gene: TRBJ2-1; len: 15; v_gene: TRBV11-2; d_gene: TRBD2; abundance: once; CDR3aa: CASRGSGTSENEQFF; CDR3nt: TGTGCCAGCAGAGGAAGTGGGACTAGTGAGAATGAGCAGTTCTTC
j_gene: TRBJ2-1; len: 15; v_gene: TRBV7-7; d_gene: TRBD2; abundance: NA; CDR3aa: CASSLAAGGYNEQFF; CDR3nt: TGTGCTAGCAGCTTAGCGGCGGGAGGGTACAATGAGCAGTTCTTC
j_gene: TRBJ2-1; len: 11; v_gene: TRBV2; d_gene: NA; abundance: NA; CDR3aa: CASSPYNEQFF; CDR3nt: TGTGCCAGCAGTCCCTACAATGAGCAGTTCTTC
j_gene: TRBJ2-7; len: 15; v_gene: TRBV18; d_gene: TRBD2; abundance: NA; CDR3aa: CASSPPLAGVGEQYF; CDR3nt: TGTGCCAGCTCACCACCACTAGCGGGAGTAGGGGAGCAGTACTTC
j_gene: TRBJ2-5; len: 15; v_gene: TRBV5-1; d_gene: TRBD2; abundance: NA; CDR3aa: CASSSRTSGQETQYF; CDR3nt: TGCGCCAGCAGCTCACGGACTAGCGGACAAGAGACCCAGTACTTC
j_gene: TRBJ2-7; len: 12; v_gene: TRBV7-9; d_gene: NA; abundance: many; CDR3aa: CASSPLASEQYF; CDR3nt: TGTGCCAGCAGCCCACTAGCAAGCGAGCAGTACTTC
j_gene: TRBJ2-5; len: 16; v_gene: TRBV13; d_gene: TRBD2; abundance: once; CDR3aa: CASSTRLAGTQETQYF; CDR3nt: TGTGCCAGCAGCACCCGACTAGCGGGAACACAAGAGACCCAGTACTTC
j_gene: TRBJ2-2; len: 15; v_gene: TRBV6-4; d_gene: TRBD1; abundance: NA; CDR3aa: CASSTEGTGPGELFF; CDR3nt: TGTGCCAGCTCCACGGAGGGGACAGGGCCCGGGGAGCTGTTTTTT
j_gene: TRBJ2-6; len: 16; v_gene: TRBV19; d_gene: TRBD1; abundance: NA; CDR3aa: CASSDRGTSGANVLTF; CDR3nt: TGTGCCAGTAGCGACAGGGGGACCTCTGGGGCCAACGTCCTGACTTTC